The rows below give T cell receptor beta chains drawn from one sample of a study of glioma-infiltrating T cells. One entry per CDR3 protein, called by TCRdb with MiXCR from the multiplex PCR reads. This table holds some 120,000 distinct CDR3 sequences, less than 30% found once. The sequenced sample was glioma tissue, nonneoplastic brain tissue, or PBMCs (not recorded which). These receptors were collected from a human donor with low-grade glioma or glioblastoma, undergoing nonglioma brain surgery, or in good health (not recorded which). Both conserved end residues are part of each CDR3. The D gene is left open where the match is weak. A clone size is listed for some rows: how often the clone was seen (once, few, many), or a class if it is expanded.

CDR3nt: TGTGCCAGCACTTCGACGGTTTCAAATCGCTATGGCTACACCTTC; CDR3aa: CASTSTVSNRYGYTF; v_gene: TRBV6-1; abundance: .; d_gene: .; j_gene: TRBJ1-2
CDR3nt: TGTGCCAGCAGCCAAGCGGGATCTAGCACAGATACGCAGTATTTT; CDR3aa: CASSQAGSSTDTQYF; v_gene: TRBV7-3; abundance: few; d_gene: TRBD2; j_gene: TRBJ2-3
CDR3nt: TGTGCCAGCAGTGTCCTATTCCAAGATATGCAGTATTTT; CDR3aa: CASSVLFQDMQYF; v_gene: TRBV6-1; abundance: .; d_gene: .; j_gene: TRBJ2-3
CDR3nt: TGTGCCAGTAGTTACTCGAATGAAGGCGCTAGATACTACGAGCATTACTTC; CDR3aa: CASSYSNEGARYYEHYF; v_gene: TRBV6-2/TRBV6-3; abundance: .; d_gene: .; j_gene: TRBJ2-7
CDR3nt: TGTGCCAGCAGACCGGGACATAGCTCCTACAAGCAGTACTTC; CDR3aa: CASRPGHSSYKQYF; v_gene: TRBV12-3/TRBV12-4; abundance: .; d_gene: .; j_gene: TRBJ2-7
CDR3nt: TGTGCCACCGAAGGGGGACAGAACACCGGGGAGCTGTTTTTT; CDR3aa: CATEGGQNTGELFF; v_gene: TRBV19; abundance: few; d_gene: .; j_gene: TRBJ2-2
CDR3nt: TGTGCCGCCCAAGCCAATTTCGACAGGACCAAAGCTTTCTTT; CDR3aa: CAAQANFDRTKAFF; v_gene: TRBV19; abundance: many; d_gene: .; j_gene: TRBJ1-1
CDR3nt: TGTGCCAGCAGCCCCGGGAGGGGCCCGAGCTCTGGAAACACCATATATTTT; CDR3aa: CASSPGRGPSSGNTIYF; v_gene: TRBV7-9; abundance: once; d_gene: .; j_gene: TRBJ1-3
CDR3nt: TGTGCCAGCAGCGCGATCGGGGGGTCCACTGAAGCTTTCTTT; CDR3aa: CASSAIGGSTEAFF; v_gene: TRBV13; abundance: .; d_gene: .; j_gene: TRBJ1-1
CDR3nt: TGCAGTGCTCCCGCAGCGGGAGGAGAGACCCAGTACTTC; CDR3aa: CSAPAAGGETQYF; v_gene: TRBV20-1; abundance: many; d_gene: TRBD2; j_gene: TRBJ2-5
CDR3nt: TGTGCCAGCAGCTTACCGGGGGCCTACGAGCAGTACTTC; CDR3aa: CASSLPGAYEQYF; v_gene: TRBV7-9; abundance: many; d_gene: .; j_gene: TRBJ2-7
CDR3nt: .; CDR3aa: CASSTSVVNSPLHF; v_gene: TRBV12-3/TRBV12-4; abundance: many; d_gene: .; j_gene: TRBJ1-6
CDR3nt: TGTGCCAGTAGTACAGGGGTCCGAGCGAGCTATGGCTACACCTTC; CDR3aa: CASSTGVRASYGYTF; v_gene: TRBV19; abundance: many; d_gene: .; j_gene: TRBJ1-2
CDR3nt: TGTGCCAGCAGTTACCCCCAGCGGAAAGGCAATGAGCAGTTCTTC; CDR3aa: CASSYPQRKGNEQFF; v_gene: TRBV6-6; abundance: many; d_gene: .; j_gene: TRBJ2-1
CDR3nt: TGTGCCAGCAGCTTACTACGGCTCCTCCCAGAGCAGTTCTTC; CDR3aa: CASSLLRLLPEQFF; v_gene: TRBV7-2; abundance: many; d_gene: .; j_gene: TRBJ2-1
CDR3nt: TGTGCCACCAGTGGGGAGGGCTTCCGGAATGAGCAGTTCTTC; CDR3aa: CATSGEGFRNEQFF; v_gene: TRBV24-1; abundance: many; d_gene: TRBD2; j_gene: TRBJ2-1
CDR3nt: TGTGCCAGCAGTTCCGATAAGCGGGACAGGAGAAATCAGCCCCAGCATTTT; CDR3aa: CASSSDKRDRRNQPQHF; v_gene: TRBV28; abundance: many; d_gene: TRBD1; j_gene: TRBJ1-5
CDR3nt: TGTGCCAGCAGCTCAGGACTAGCGGCAGGCTCCGATACGCAGTATTTT; CDR3aa: CASSSGLAAGSDTQYF; v_gene: TRBV7-2; abundance: many; d_gene: TRBD2; j_gene: TRBJ2-3
CDR3nt: TGTGCCAGCAGCCAGGGGACAGGATCCACCTACGAGCAGTACTTC; CDR3aa: CASSQGTGSTYEQYF; v_gene: TRBV6-1; abundance: many; d_gene: TRBD1; j_gene: TRBJ2-7
CDR3nt: TGTGCCAGCAGTTTAACAGACTCCTACGAGCAGTACTTC; CDR3aa: CASSLTDSYEQYF; v_gene: TRBV27; abundance: many; d_gene: .; j_gene: TRBJ2-7
CDR3nt: TGCAGCGTCCGACGCGATAACACTGAAGCTTTCTTT; CDR3aa: CSVRRDNTEAFF; v_gene: TRBV29-1; abundance: .; d_gene: .; j_gene: TRBJ1-1
CDR3nt: TGCAGTGCTAGAATAAACGGGGGTAATTCACCCCTCCACTTT; CDR3aa: CSARINGGNSPLHF; v_gene: TRBV20-1; abundance: many; d_gene: .; j_gene: TRBJ1-6
CDR3nt: TGTGCCAGCAGCCCCCCCCCAGTTTACACTGAAGCTTTCTTT; CDR3aa: CASSPPPVYTEAFF; v_gene: TRBV7-2; abundance: few; d_gene: .; j_gene: TRBJ1-1
CDR3nt: TGCAGTGCTACACAGGGGCCTCACTTAAACTATGGCTACACCTTC; CDR3aa: CSATQGPHLNYGYTF; v_gene: TRBV20-1; abundance: many; d_gene: TRBD1; j_gene: TRBJ1-2
CDR3nt: TGTGCCAGCAGCTTAGTGGGCGGGAACTATGAGCAGTTCTTC; CDR3aa: CASSLVGGNYEQFF; v_gene: TRBV7-9; abundance: many; d_gene: .; j_gene: TRBJ2-1
CDR3nt: TGCAGTGCTAGAGTGCCACTCGCGGGAGGGTCCCCCTACGAGCAGTACTTC; CDR3aa: CSARVPLAGGSPYEQYF; v_gene: TRBV20-1; abundance: many; d_gene: TRBD2; j_gene: TRBJ2-7
CDR3nt: TGTGCCAGCCGGCAAGGGGCTGAAGAGACCCAGTACTTC; CDR3aa: CASRQGAEETQYF; v_gene: TRBV2; abundance: many; d_gene: .; j_gene: TRBJ2-5
CDR3nt: TGCGCCAGCAGCCAAAGTAGCGGGGCCCAATACGAGCAGTACTTC; CDR3aa: CASSQSSGAQYEQYF; v_gene: TRBV4-3; abundance: many; d_gene: TRBD2; j_gene: TRBJ2-7
CDR3nt: TGTGCCAGCAGTTACTCAGGCATCGGTGCCTATGGCTACACCTTC; CDR3aa: CASSYSGIGAYGYTF; v_gene: TRBV6-6; abundance: many; d_gene: .; j_gene: TRBJ1-2
CDR3nt: TGTGCCAGCAGTTTAGACAGGAATGAGCGGTTCTTC; CDR3aa: CASSLDRNERFF; v_gene: TRBV27; abundance: once; d_gene: .; j_gene: TRBJ2-1
CDR3nt: TGTGCCAGCACTCATCCGTGGGGGAATGAGCAGTTCTTC; CDR3aa: CASTHPWGNEQFF; v_gene: TRBV6-1; abundance: few; d_gene: .; j_gene: TRBJ2-1
CDR3nt: TGTGCCAGCAGTTTTAGGGAGTCTGGCGAGACCCAGTACTTC; CDR3aa: CASSFRESGETQYF; v_gene: TRBV12-3/TRBV12-4; abundance: many; d_gene: .; j_gene: TRBJ2-5
CDR3nt: TGTGCCAGCAGCTTAAGGCCACTAGCGCAGGCCCCCGGGGAGCTGTTTTTT; CDR3aa: CASSLRPLAQAPGELFF; v_gene: TRBV7-3; abundance: .; d_gene: TRBD2; j_gene: TRBJ2-2
CDR3nt: TGCGCCAGCAGCGGTCCAGGGGGCTACGAGCAGTACTTC; CDR3aa: CASSGPGGYEQYF; v_gene: TRBV4-1; abundance: many; d_gene: TRBD1; j_gene: TRBJ2-7
CDR3nt: TGTGCCAGCAGACCCGGTGTAGCTTACTCAGATACGCAGTATTTT; CDR3aa: CASRPGVAYSDTQYF; v_gene: TRBV12-3/TRBV12-4; abundance: few; d_gene: .; j_gene: TRBJ2-3
CDR3nt: TGTGCCAGCAGGTGGACTAGCGCTAGCACAGATACGCAGTATTTT; CDR3aa: CASRWTSASTDTQYF; v_gene: TRBV7-2; abundance: many; d_gene: TRBD2; j_gene: TRBJ2-3
CDR3nt: TGCGCCAGCAGCGCTCTTCTAGCGGGAGGGCCTCCCGGGGAGCTGTTTTTT; CDR3aa: CASSALLAGGPPGELFF; v_gene: TRBV5-1; abundance: few; d_gene: TRBD2; j_gene: TRBJ2-2
CDR3nt: TGTGCCAGCTCACCCGATCTCACTGAAGCTTTCTTT; CDR3aa: CASSPDLTEAFF; v_gene: TRBV18; abundance: many; d_gene: .; j_gene: TRBJ1-1
CDR3nt: TGTGCCAGCAACGGACTAGCGGTAGACGAGCAGTACTTC; CDR3aa: CASNGLAVDEQYF; v_gene: TRBV7-8; abundance: many; d_gene: TRBD2; j_gene: TRBJ2-7
CDR3nt: TGTGCCAGCAGTCGAGTGACAGGAGTCTCCTACAATGAGCAGTTCTTC; CDR3aa: CASSRVTGVSYNEQFF; v_gene: TRBV6-1; abundance: many; d_gene: .; j_gene: TRBJ2-1
CDR3nt: TGTGCCAGCAGTTTGACAGGGACGGTGGATACGCAGTATTTT; CDR3aa: CASSLTGTVDTQYF; v_gene: TRBV27; abundance: medium-sized; d_gene: TRBD1; j_gene: TRBJ2-3
CDR3nt: TGTGCCAGCAGCGACAGAGGCGTGGGGGCAGAGACCCAGTACTTC; CDR3aa: CASSDRGVGAETQYF; v_gene: TRBV6-1; abundance: .; d_gene: .; j_gene: TRBJ2-5
CDR3nt: TGTGCCAGCAGCTTAACGCAGGAGGTTACATATGAGCAGTTCTTC; CDR3aa: CASSLTQEVTYEQFF; v_gene: TRBV7-9; abundance: many; d_gene: .; j_gene: TRBJ2-1
CDR3nt: TGTGCCAGCAGTGATGGACAGCCGAACACTGAAGCTTTCTTT; CDR3aa: CASSDGQPNTEAFF; v_gene: TRBV2; abundance: many; d_gene: .; j_gene: TRBJ1-1
CDR3nt: TGTGCCAGCAGTTCGTCCCGCTATGGCTACACCTTC; CDR3aa: CASSSSRYGYTF; v_gene: TRBV28; abundance: many; d_gene: .; j_gene: TRBJ1-2
CDR3nt: TGTGCCAGCAGCGAAGACTCACGGGGGGTCTTC; CDR3aa: CASSEDSRGVF; v_gene: TRBV2; abundance: many; d_gene: TRBD2; j_gene: TRBJ2-1
CDR3nt: TGTGCCAGCAGCCAAGATGAGCGAGGACTAGCGAATTACAATGAGCAGTTCTTC; CDR3aa: CASSQDERGLANYNEQFF; v_gene: TRBV14; abundance: many; d_gene: TRBD2; j_gene: TRBJ2-1
CDR3nt: TGTGCCTGGAGTGTAAAGGGGGGGTTGGATACGCAGTATTTT; CDR3aa: CAWSVKGGLDTQYF; v_gene: TRBV30; abundance: .; d_gene: .; j_gene: TRBJ2-3
CDR3nt: TGCGCCAGCAGCAATGACAGGGGTGGCAGCACAGATACGCAGTATTTT; CDR3aa: CASSNDRGGSTDTQYF; v_gene: TRBV4-1; abundance: .; d_gene: TRBD1; j_gene: TRBJ2-3
CDR3nt: TGTGCCAGCAGCTTAGGGGACAGGGGTGAATATGGCCAAGAGACCCAGTACTTC; CDR3aa: CASSLGDRGEYGQETQYF; v_gene: TRBV7-9; abundance: many; d_gene: TRBD1; j_gene: TRBJ2-5
CDR3nt: TGTGCCAGCAGTTGGGGACTGGACGAGACCCAGTACTTC; CDR3aa: CASSWGLDETQYF; v_gene: TRBV28; abundance: many; d_gene: .; j_gene: TRBJ2-5
CDR3nt: TGTGCCAGCAGCGCGCCGGGACTAGCGGGAAATTTCTCCTACGAGCAGTACTTC; CDR3aa: CASSAPGLAGNFSYEQYF; v_gene: TRBV3-1; abundance: many; d_gene: TRBD2; j_gene: TRBJ2-7
CDR3nt: TGTGCCAGCAGTGCTTCCGGGGGCGGCTATCAGCCCCAGCATTTT; CDR3aa: CASSASGGGYQPQHF; v_gene: TRBV28; abundance: many; d_gene: .; j_gene: TRBJ1-5
CDR3nt: TGTGCCAGCAGCTTAGGACCCGGAGGGGGTCAAGAGACCCAGTACTTC; CDR3aa: CASSLGPGGGQETQYF; v_gene: TRBV7-6; abundance: many; d_gene: .; j_gene: TRBJ2-5
CDR3nt: TGTGCCAGCAGCGAATCGACAGCTAGCACAGATACGCAGTATTTT; CDR3aa: CASSESTASTDTQYF; v_gene: TRBV7-9; abundance: many; d_gene: .; j_gene: TRBJ2-3
CDR3nt: TGTGCCAGCAGAGTGACAGTCACCAGCCACGGGCAGTACTTC; CDR3aa: CASRVTVTSHGQYF; v_gene: TRBV12-3/TRBV12-4; abundance: .; d_gene: .; j_gene: TRBJ2-7
CDR3nt: TGTGCCATCAGTGAGCAAAGCGGTGTCTACGAGCAGTACTTC; CDR3aa: CAISEQSGVYEQYF; v_gene: TRBV10-3; abundance: many; d_gene: .; j_gene: TRBJ2-7
CDR3nt: TGTGCCAGCTCACTCATCCGGGACAGGGCTCACGAGCAGTACTTC; CDR3aa: CASSLIRDRAHEQYF; v_gene: TRBV18; abundance: .; d_gene: TRBD1; j_gene: TRBJ2-7
CDR3nt: TGCAGTGCTAGAGATTGGGGTAACTATGGCTACACCTTC; CDR3aa: CSARDWGNYGYTF; v_gene: TRBV20-1; abundance: many; d_gene: .; j_gene: TRBJ1-2